Each of the 24 T cell receptor beta chains below was sequenced from the same sample in a study of PD-1 blockade in mismatch repair-deficient tumors. Repertoires were generated with immunoSEQ multiplex PCR, while TCRdb's copy carries only in-frame clones and drops some. The table records tens of thousands of clones, about 91% of them present only once. The sample consisted of peripheral blood, taken 52 weeks after starting pembrolizumab. The receptors here all came from an adult with mismatch repair-deficient cancer.

The rearrangement uses TRBV9 and TRBJ1-3; TRBD1 aligns across 7 bases. Losses at the gene ends were 4 bases for V and 4 bases for J; bases not matched to a gene: 8. The CDR3 extends over 15 amino acids. Germline V gene data show CDR1 as SGDLS and CDR2 as YYNGEE. Written as DNA, the CDR3 is TGTGCCAGCAGCCCCTCGACAGGGAGGGGAAACACCATATATTTT. Translated, it gives CASSPSTGRGNTIYF.

The chain recombines TRBV10-1 with TRBJ1-5; D is uncertain. V was pared by 10 bases and J by 0 bases, with 13 bases between. Germline CDR1 reads WNHNN; CDR2 reads SYGVQD (reference sequence). CDR3 size: 14 residues. The DNA of the CDR3 is TGCGCCATCCTCAAGGTCAGTAGCAATCAGCCCCAGCATTTT. Amino acids: CAILKVSSNQPQHF.

The V and J genes are TRBV4-2 and TRBJ2-1, with 7 bases that match TRBD1. V lost 2 bases and J lost 1; bases outside the gene matches: 2. Germline-derived CDR1 and CDR2 are LGHNA and YNFKEQ. The CDR3 contains 15 residues. Here the CDR3 reads CASSQTGESYNEQFF. For the CDR3, the DNA is TGTGCCAGCAGCCAAACAGGGGAATCCTACAATGAGCAGTTCTTC.

The CDR3 is CASSPRQSSYEQYF. In DNA form, the CDR3 reads TGCGCCAGCAGCCCCAGACAGAGCTCCTACGAGCAGTACTTC. This chain links TRBV4-3 with TRBJ2-7; weak D call: TRBD1 (5 bases). The CDR3 extends over 14 amino acids. The V end lost 4 bases, the J end lost 0 bases, and 10 bases lay between the germline ends. Germline loops: CDR1 LGHNA, CDR2 YSLEER.

The V call is TRBV6-6, the J call TRBJ2-2; D not resolved. The V gene's germline CDR1 is MNHNY and CDR2 SVGAGI (reference sequence). The CDR3 spans 14 residues. V was pared by 6 bases and J by 4 bases, with 12 bases between. The CDR3 spells CASSWDMGTGELFF. Written as DNA, the CDR3 is TGTGCCAGCAGCTGGGATATGGGCACCGGGGAGCTGTTTTTT.

This chain joins TRBV5-4 and TRBJ1-2; 10 bases are a match to TRBD1. J gave up 8 bases and V 3 bases, and 4 bases lay outside the gene matches. CDR1 is SGHNT, CDR2 YYREEE, per germline (reference sequence). There are 13 residues in the CDR3. CDR3 protein: CASSWGQGKGYTF. The CDR3 nucleotides are TGTGCCAGCAGCTGGGGACAGGGGAAAGGCTACACCTTC.

The chain has TRBV9 and TRBJ2-2, with 12 positions matching TRBD2. Trimming removed 4 bases from V and 5 bases from J; junction bases left unmatched: 15. The CDR3 extends over 19 amino acids. CDR1 SGDLS and CDR2 YYNGEE come from the germline V gene. CDR3 sequence reads: CASSSKYQTSGRTTGELFF. The CDR3 DNA reads TGTGCCAGCAGCTCCAAATACCAGACTAGCGGGAGAACTACCGGGGAGCTGTTTTTT.

This chain joins TRBV5-5 and TRBJ2-7; D may be TRBD1 (6 bases). Per germline, CDR1 SGHKS and CDR2 YYEKEE (reference sequence). V gave up 7 bases and J gave up 4 bases, with 18 bases separating them. The CDR3 loop spans 14 amino acids. The CDR3 DNA reads TGTGCCAGCTCCCTTTTGGGACACCTGTACGAGCAGTACTTC. This gives the protein CASSLLGHLYEQYF.

The genes are TRBV4-1 and TRBJ2-1, with D unclear. Germline CDR1 reads MGHRA; CDR2 reads YSYEKL. There are 14 residues in the CDR3. V was clipped by 0 bases and J by 7 bases, with 10 bases between them. The DNA for the CDR3 is TGCGCCAGCAGCCAAGAGTTGGTGGAGAATGAGCAGTTCTTC. It codes for CASSQELVENEQFF.

The V gene is TRBV7-6, the J gene TRBJ2-3; D ambiguous. Germline CDR1 reads SGHVS; CDR2 reads FNYEAQ. This CDR3 contains 13 residues. V lost 5 bases to trimming and J lost 2 bases, with 8 bases between them. CDR3 protein: CASSPAPTDTQYF. The DNA of the CDR3 is TGTGCCAGCAGCCCCGCCCCCACAGATACGCAGTATTTT.

The CDR3 DNA sequence: TGTGCCAGCAGCTTAAGGCGGGGATACAATGAGCAGTTCTTC. As protein: CASSLRRGYNEQFF. The chain couples TRBV13 to TRBJ2-1; perhaps TRBD2 as D (6 bases). Trimming removed 2 bases from V and 4 bases from J, with 9 bases in between. This CDR3 is 14 amino acids long. Germline V gives CDR1 PRHDT, CDR2 FYEKMQ (reference sequence).

This clone appeared once. This chain links TRBV10-2 with TRBJ2-1; D is perhaps TRBD1 or TRBD2 (5 bases each). The CDR3 runs 15 residues. Germline V gene sequence: CDR1 WSHSY, CDR2 SAAADI. V lost 3 bases, J lost 7 bases, and 16 bases lay in between. CDR3 in amino acids: CASSEGQGVLNEQFF. The CDR3 DNA is TGCGCCAGCAGTGAAGGGCAGGGAGTATTGAATGAGCAGTTCTTC.

The V call is TRBV19, the J call TRBJ1-2; D is unresolved. The CDR3 length is 12 residues. V was cut by 5 bases and J by 7 bases, with 11 bases left in between. CDR1 LNHDA and CDR2 SQIVND come from the germline V gene (reference sequence). CDR3 loop: CASSPNMAGYTF. CDR3 coding DNA: TGTGCCAGTAGTCCAAACATGGCTGGCTACACCTTC.

This clone was seen once. V and J are TRBV5-4 and TRBJ2-7; 7 nucleotides line up with TRBD2. The V segment lost 4 bases and the J segment 9 bases; nucleotides outside the gene matches: 13. Germline V lookup: CDR1 SGHNT, CDR2 YYREEE (reference sequence). This CDR3 is 14 amino acids long. CDR3 sequence reads: CASSRDAGDSRQYF. The CDR3 DNA sequence: TGTGCCAGCAGCCGAGACGCGGGGGACTCCCGGCAGTACTTC. Filled out from reference TRBV5-4 and TRBJ2-7, the complete variable domain reads ETGVTQSPTHLIKTRGQQVTLRCSSQSGHNTVSWYQQALGQGPQFIFQYYREEENGRGNFPPRFSGLQFPNYSSELNVNALELDDSALYLCASSRDAGDSRQYFGPGTRLTVT.

The chain carries TRBV7-9 and TRBJ2-7, with TRBD2 identical over 13 bases. The germline gives CDR1 SEHNR, CDR2 FQNEAQ (reference sequence). The V segment lost 4 bases and the J segment 2 bases; nucleotides outside the gene matches: 2. CDR3 length: 15 amino acids. This chain's CDR3 is CASSSLAGGTYEQYF. The CDR3 coding sequence is TGTGCCAGCAGCTCACTAGCGGGAGGGACCTACGAGCAGTACTTC.

The J gene is TRBJ2-1, the V gene TRBV19; 9 nucleotides align to TRBD1. Per the germline V gene, CDR1 is LNHDA and CDR2 is SQIVND (reference sequence). V dropped 3 bases and J dropped 7; count of bases not matched to a gene: 7. This CDR3 contains 15 residues. The CDR3 bases are TGTGCCAGTAGTATCTCGGACAGGGGATATAATGAGCAGTTCTTC. It yields the protein CASSISDRGYNEQFF.

The rearrangement joins TRBV27 to TRBJ2-1; TRBD2 aligns across 7 bases. Germline CDR1 reads MNHEY; CDR2 reads SMNVEV (reference sequence). The CDR3 spans 13 residues. The CDR3 loop is CVTGGGPYNEQFF. Here the CDR3 DNA reads TGTGTTACCGGGGGAGGGCCCTACAATGAGCAGTTCTTC.

Only one count was recorded for this clone. The V and J genes are TRBV6-5 and TRBJ2-1, with D possibly TRBD2 on 6 matching bases. The V and J ends lost 6 bases and 3 bases respectively, with 15 bases between them. The germline V gene encodes CDR1 MNHEY and CDR2 SVGAGI. The CDR3 spans 15 residues. The CDR3 loop is CASSPTEGHYNEQFF. The CDR3 DNA reads as TGTGCCAGCAGCCCCACGGAGGGCCACTACAATGAGCAGTTCTTC.

This clone was seen a handful of times. The V call is TRBV19, the J call TRBJ1-5, with D maybe TRBD1 (5 bases). The V gene lost 9 bases and the J gene lost 5 bases, with 20 bases spanning the gap. The CDR3 contains 15 residues. The V gene's germline CDR1 is LNHDA and CDR2 SQIVND (reference sequence). CDR3 nucleotides: TGTGCCAGCCACCCGGGGCAGGGTAAGGATCAGCCCCAGCATTTT. Amino acid sequence: CASHPGQGKDQPQHF. The whole variable domain, filled in from reference TRBV19 and TRBJ1-5, reads DGGITQSPKYLFRKEGQNVTLSCEQNLNHDAMYWYRQDPGQGLRLIYYSQIVNDFQKGDIAEGYSVSREKKESFPLTVTSAQKNPTAFYLCASHPGQGKDQPQHFGDGTRLSIL.

This chain connects TRBV7-2 to TRBJ2-2; 9 nucleotides line up with TRBD1. Trimming took 5 bases from V and 5 from J; bases not matched to a gene: 9. The CDR3 extends over 16 amino acids. The germline CDR1 and CDR2 sequences are SGHTA and FQGNSA. CDR3 bases: TGTGCCAGCAGCCCAGACAGGGGGTTCTGGACCGGGGAGCTGTTTTTT. Encoded protein: CASSPDRGFWTGELFF.

This chain uses TRBV7-9 with TRBJ2-1; no clear D. Germline CDR1 and CDR2: SEHNR and FQNEAQ (reference sequence). The germline V and J ends were trimmed by 2 bases and 8 bases, with 16 bases remaining between them. The CDR3 is made up of 15 amino acids. CDR3 residues: CASSLSPVGGDEQFF. CDR3 bases: TGTGCCAGCAGCTTAAGCCCCGTCGGTGGCGATGAGCAGTTCTTC.

In DNA form, the CDR3 reads TGTGCCAGCAGCGCCGGACAGGGCGACACCGGGGAGCTGTTTTTT. Its translation is CASSAGQGDTGELFF. The chain links TRBV5-4 to TRBJ2-2; TRBD1 matches 8 bases. This CDR3 is built from 15 residues. The junction had 5 bases not matched to a gene; V was cut back by 4 bases and J by 3 bases. The V gene's germline CDR1 is SGHNT and CDR2 YYREEE (reference sequence). The complete variable domain, with remaining parts taken from reference TRBV5-4 and TRBJ2-2, reads ETGVTQSPTHLIKTRGQQVTLRCSSQSGHNTVSWYQQALGQGPQFIFQYYREEENGRGNFPPRFSGLQFPNYSSELNVNALELDDSALYLCASSAGQGDTGELFFGEGSRLTVL.

This sequence joins TRBV27 and TRBJ2-7, with a tentative D call TRBD2 (6 bases). The V end lost 4 bases, the J end lost 3 bases, and 19 bases lay between the germline ends. The length of the CDR3 is 16 residues. CDR1 and CDR2 (germline): MNHEY, SMNVEV (reference sequence). The CDR3 region is CASSSRRRGKGYEQYF. The CDR3 DNA sequence: TGTGCCAGCAGTTCAAGGCGCCGGGGGAAAGGCTACGAGCAGTACTTC.

The V and J genes are TRBV7-3 and TRBJ1-2; D perhaps matches TRBD1 (5 bases). V lost 5 bases, J lost 5 bases, and 12 bases lay in between. This CDR3 contains 13 residues. Germline CDR1 SGHTA, CDR2 FQGTGA. The CDR3 protein is CASSAGPEYGYTF. The CDR3 nucleotides are TGTGCCAGCAGCGCGGGACCGGAGTATGGCTACACCTTC.